The source of this T cell receptor beta chain is a study of T cells in Graves' hyperthyroidism and ophthalmopathy. The CDR3 is 15 amino acids. Trimming removed 5 bases from V and 2 bases from J, with 14 bases in between. Study-wide findings and caveats: Before onset, by a median of approximately 5.9 months, the model predicted ophthalmopathy.

Cells are PBMCs isolated from around 10 ml of fresh blood. Amplified regions were TCR beta CDR3 sequences from RNA transcripts. The study used the HTBI primer set for a first-round RT-PCR of the TCR CDR3. In TCRdb, the multiplex PCR reads were re-called with MiXCR into one record per CDR3 protein. The sample has hundreds of thousands of distinct CDR3 sequences, roughly 21% seen once. In its sample, this clonotype was seen many times. Antigen: not known. The chain carries TRBV12-3 or TRBV12-4 and TRBJ2-3; no reliable D call. Sequencing used blood. This clonotype was obtained from a man in his forties or fifties with Graves' ophthalmopathy. CDR3 in DNA: TGTGCCAGCAGTCACACGGACGGCTACACAGATACGCAGTATTTT. Translated, it gives CASSHTDGYTDTQYF.